The 25 T cell receptor beta chains listed next were all sequenced from one sample in a study of CD8 T cells in Susac syndrome. The RNA, 0.5 to 1 ug, was put through reverse transcription using random hexamers. TCRdb reprocessed the immunoSEQ multiplex PCR reads via MiXCR and lists one record per CDR3 protein. The sample includes 400,000 or so distinct CDR3 sequences, 75% to 90% of them seen just once. The sequenced sample was CD8+ T cells from PBMCs. The receptors stem from a human donor with multiple sclerosis.

The chain has TRBV12-3 or TRBV12-4 and TRBJ1-1, with a weak D call TRBD1 (5 bases). The V and J ends lost 5 bases and 2 bases respectively, with 15 bases between them. The CDR3 runs to 15 residues. CDR3: CASSLRQTLNTEAFF. The CDR3 DNA reads as TGTGCCAGCAGTCTAAGACAGACTCTAAACACTGAAGCTTTCTTT.

This rearrangement joins TRBV14 to TRBJ1-4; 8 positions match TRBD1. The CDR3 extends over 16 amino acids. CDR1 and CDR2 (germline): SGHDN, FVKESK. V gave up 0 bases and J gave up 8 bases; unmatched junction bases: 8. In DNA form, the CDR3 reads TGTGCCAGCAGCCAAGATGTCGACAGGGGAGGCGAAAAACTGTTTTTT. Translated, it gives CASSQDVDRGGEKLFF.

The CDR3 protein is CSARVFGGYEQYF. CDR3 coding DNA: TGCAGTGCTAGAGTTTTCGGGGGCTACGAGCAGTACTTC. This sequence joins TRBV20-1 and TRBJ2-7, with a weak D call TRBD2 (6 bases). This CDR3 has 13 residues. Trimming cost V 1 base and J 3 bases, with 10 bases left between them. From germline, CDR1 is DFQATT and CDR2 SNEGSKA (reference sequence).

The genes are TRBV5-1 and TRBJ2-2; unclear D gene. The germline CDR1 and CDR2 sequences are SGHRS and YFSETQ. V lost 0 bases and J lost 0, with 6 bases in between. The CDR3 has 15 amino acids. CDR3 sequence (DNA): TGCGCCAGCAGCTTGGAGACACCGAACACCGGGGAGCTGTTTTTT. This gives the protein CASSLETPNTGELFF.

The chain is built from TRBV5-1 and TRBJ1-4, with 9 bases that match TRBD1. CDR1 and CDR2 from the germline V gene are SGHRS and YFSETQ. The CDR3 is made up of 15 amino acids. V was clipped by 0 bases and J by 5 bases; unmatched bases: 2. The CDR3 here is CASSLEGQGNEKLFF. The CDR3, as DNA: TGCGCCAGCAGCTTGGAGGGACAGGGAAATGAAAAACTGTTTTTT.

The V gene is TRBV20-1, the J gene TRBJ1-5, with 8 bases fitting TRBD1. Germline CDR1 is DFQATT and CDR2 is SNEGSKA (reference sequence). V lost 0 bases, J lost 3 bases, and 4 bases stayed unmatched. The length of the CDR3 is 15 residues. The CDR3 nucleotides are TGCAGTGCTAGAGAGGCGACAGGGGACAATCAGCCCCAGCATTTT. This sequence encodes CSAREATGDNQPQHF.

The rearrangement links TRBV19 to TRBJ2-3; TRBD2 is a possible D gene (6 bases). V lost 7 bases, J lost 4 bases, and 15 bases lay in between. The germline V gene has CDR1 LNHDA and CDR2 SQIVND (reference sequence). CDR3 length equals 14 residues. This chain's CDR3 is CASTVLPGADTQYF. CDR3 nucleotides: TGTGCCAGTACCGTACTTCCGGGGGCAGATACGCAGTATTTT.

The rearrangement links TRBV27 to TRBJ2-1, with TRBD2 as a possible D gene (6 bases). Per the germline V gene, CDR1 is MNHEY and CDR2 is SMNVEV (reference sequence). Trimming took 5 bases from V and 1 from J, leaving 15 bases between them. The CDR3 covers 16 residues. CDR3 amino acids: CASSAPGGESYNEQFF. In nucleotides, the CDR3 is TGTGCCAGCAGTGCGCCTGGCGGGGAATCCTACAATGAGCAGTTCTTC.

The chain links TRBV6-5 to TRBJ2-1, with 7 bases that match TRBD2. The germline V gene has CDR1 MNHEY and CDR2 SVGAGI. V lost 6 bases, J lost 8 bases, and 7 bases stayed unmatched. This CDR3 spans 13 amino acids. The CDR3 loop reads CASRSYAGDEQFF. The CDR3, as DNA: TGTGCCAGCAGGAGTTATGCGGGGGATGAGCAGTTCTTC.

The chain has TRBV7-9 and TRBJ2-7; 11 nucleotides agree with TRBD2. Germline values: CDR1 SEHNR, CDR2 FQNEAQ (reference sequence). J lost 6 bases, V lost 5 bases, and 6 bases had no gene match. The CDR3 extends over 14 amino acids. Written as DNA, the CDR3 is TGTGCCAGCAGCGAGACTAGCGGGGCACCCGAGCAGTACTTC. Translated: CASSETSGAPEQYF. Looking up the rest from reference TRBV7-9 and TRBJ2-7 gives the full variable domain: DTGVSQNPRHKITKRGQNVTFRCDPISEHNRLYWYRQTLGQGPEFLTYFQNEAQLEKSRLLSDRFSAERPKGSFSTLEIQRTEQGDSAMYLCASSETSGAPEQYFGPGTRLTVT.

The rearrangement links TRBV28 to TRBJ2-1; 8 bases agree with TRBD2. CDR1 is MDHEN and CDR2 is SYDVKM in the germline V gene. CDR3 length equals 14 residues. V lost 3 bases and J lost 7; bases outside the gene matches: 5. The CDR3 loop is CASSFLTGGNEQFF. The CDR3 nucleotides read TGTGCCAGCAGTTTCCTGACGGGGGGGAATGAGCAGTTCTTC.

The chain couples TRBV6-5 to TRBJ2-6, with D possibly TRBD1 on 6 matching bases. Trimming stripped 2 bases from V and 1 base from J, with 9 bases between. Germline CDR1 is MNHEY and CDR2 is SVGAGI. This CDR3 comprises 16 residues. The CDR3 coding sequence is TGTGCCAGCAGTTACGGGACACTATCTGGGGCCAACGTCCTGACTTTC. This codes for CASSYGTLSGANVLTF.

V is TRBV6-1 and J is TRBJ2-7, with 11 positions matching TRBD1. Germline CDR1 and CDR2: MNHNS and SASEGT. With V trimmed by 6 bases and J by 3 bases, 4 bases remained unmatched. The CDR3 runs 14 residues. For the CDR3, the DNA is TGTGCCAGCAGCGGACAGGGGGCTTTCTACGAGCAGTACTTC. Protein product: CASSGQGAFYEQYF.

This chain links TRBV4-1 with TRBJ2-5; D not certain. This CDR3 is 13 amino acids long. V was trimmed by 1 base and J by 5 bases, leaving 8 bases between them. Germline CDR1 MGHRA, CDR2 YSYEKL. The CDR3 DNA reads TGCGCCAGCAGCCAAGTTATAAGGGAGACCCAGTACTTC. Translated, it gives CASSQVIRETQYF.

The gene calls are TRBV12-5 and TRBJ1-1; D is unclear. CDR1 LGHNT and CDR2 FRNRAP come from the germline V gene. V was shortened by 2 bases and J by 0 bases, with 4 bases between the two germline ends. This CDR3 comprises 13 residues. The CDR3 loop reads CASGLTLNTEAFF. The CDR3, as DNA: TGTGCTAGTGGTTTGACCCTGAACACTGAAGCTTTCTTT.

The V call is TRBV29-1, the J call TRBJ2-5; D unclear. With 3 bases removed from V and 2 bases from J, the gap between germline ends came to 13 bases. The CDR3 runs to 14 residues. The germline CDR1 and CDR2 sequences are SQVTM and ANQGSEA. As DNA, the CDR3 is TGCAGCGTTGACGCATACGTACCTCAAGAGACCCAGTACTTC. Protein product: CSVDAYVPQETQYF.

The chain is built from TRBV7-8 and TRBJ2-7; D is ambiguous. Germline values: CDR1 SGHVS, CDR2 FQNEAQ. The CDR3 is 14 amino acids. V lost 4 bases and J 2 bases, leaving 12 bases between the germline ends. CDR3 in DNA: TGTGCCAGCAGCTCTTCCGTGGATGCCTACGAGCAGTACTTC. This encodes CASSSSVDAYEQYF.

CDR3 sequence reads: CASSQDPPGEAYEQYF. Written as DNA, the CDR3 is TGTGCCAGCAGCCAAGATCCACCAGGGGAGGCCTACGAGCAGTACTTC. The J gene is TRBJ2-7, the V gene TRBV3-1, with D possibly called TRBD1 or TRBD2 (6 bases each). Germline lookup yields CDR1 LGHDT and CDR2 YNNKEL (reference sequence). This CDR3 is 16 amino acids long. Between the trimmed V and J ends, which lost 0 bases and 2 bases, there was a span of 14 bases.

This chain's CDR3 is CASSDRGQAGYGYTF. CDR3 nucleotide sequence: TGCGCCAGCAGCGATAGGGGACAGGCCGGCTATGGCTACACCTTC. The genes are TRBV5-1 and TRBJ1-2, with TRBD1 matching over 8 bases. Germline CDR1 reads SGHRS; CDR2 reads YFSETQ. V shed 4 bases, J shed 4 bases, and the junction held 9 bases outside the gene matches. CDR3 size: 15 residues.

The rearrangement joins TRBV7-9 to TRBJ2-4; D gene unclear. V lost 1 base, J lost 2 bases, and 9 bases lay in between. The V gene's germline CDR1 is SEHNR and CDR2 FQNEAQ (reference sequence). CDR3 size: 15 residues. The CDR3 spells CASSLETTTKNIQYF. CDR3 in DNA: TGTGCCAGCAGCTTAGAAACCACGACCAAAAACATTCAGTACTTC.

This chain uses TRBV4-1 with TRBJ2-1, with 11 bases fitting TRBD2. The CDR3 covers 17 residues. Losses at the gene ends were 1 base for V and 7 bases for J; bases not matched to a gene: 9. The germline V gene has CDR1 MGHRA and CDR2 YSYEKL. In DNA, the CDR3 is TGCGCCAGCAGCCAAGGGGTAGCGGGAGGGCTTCTGAATGAGCAGTTCTTC. As protein: CASSQGVAGGLLNEQFF.

The gene calls are TRBV11-2 and TRBJ2-1; TRBD1 aligns across 8 bases. The V gene end was trimmed by 2 bases and the J gene end by 4 bases; junction bases not matched to a gene: 4. In germline, CDR1 is SGHAT, CDR2 FQNNGV. The CDR3 has 15 amino acids. CDR3 region: CASSLTRTGYNEQFF. CDR3 in DNA: TGTGCCAGCAGCTTAACCCGGACAGGGTACAATGAGCAGTTCTTC.

The chain uses TRBV2 and TRBJ2-7; D is unclear. The V and J ends lost 3 bases and 0 bases respectively, with 9 bases between them. CDR3 size: 14 residues. CDR1 and CDR2 from the germline V gene are SNHLY and FYNNEI. The CDR3 nucleotides are TGTGCCAGCAGTGATGGGGATATCTCCTACGAGCAGTACTTC. This encodes CASSDGDISYEQYF.

This sequence joins TRBV4-2 and TRBJ1-6; D is perhaps TRBD1 (5 bases). V gave up 0 bases and J gave up 4 bases, with 13 bases separating them. Germline V lookup: CDR1 LGHNA, CDR2 YNFKEQ. The CDR3 consists of 17 residues. DNA for the CDR3: TGTGCCAGCAGCCAAGAAAGTCGGCCAGGGTATAATTCACCCCTCCACTTT. Translated: CASSQESRPGYNSPLHF.

V is TRBV20-1 and J is TRBJ2-7, with D uncertain. With 0 bases removed from V and 0 bases from J, the gap between germline ends came to 9 bases. Germline CDR1 is DFQATT and CDR2 is SNEGSKA (reference sequence). CDR3 length equals 14 residues. CDR3 DNA: TGCAGTGCTAGAGATCCGGAGAGCTCCTACGAGCAGTACTTC. It codes for CSARDPESSYEQYF.